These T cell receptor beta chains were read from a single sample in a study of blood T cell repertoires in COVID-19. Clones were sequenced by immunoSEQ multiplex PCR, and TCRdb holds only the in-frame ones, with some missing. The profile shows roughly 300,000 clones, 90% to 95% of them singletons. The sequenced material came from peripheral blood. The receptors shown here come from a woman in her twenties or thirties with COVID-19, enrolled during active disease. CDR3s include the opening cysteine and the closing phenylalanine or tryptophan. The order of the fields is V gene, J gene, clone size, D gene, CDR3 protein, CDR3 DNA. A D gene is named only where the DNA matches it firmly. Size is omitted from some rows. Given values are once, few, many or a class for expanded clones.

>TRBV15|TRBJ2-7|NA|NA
CATSRAQVSSYEQYF
TGTGCCACCAGCAGAGCGCAGGTTAGCTCCTACGAGCAGTACTTC
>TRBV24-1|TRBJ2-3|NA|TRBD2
CATSDRTSSDTQYF
TGTGCCACCAGTGATAGGACTAGCTCAGATACGCAGTATTTT
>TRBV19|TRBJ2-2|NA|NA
CASSIEGVAGELFF
TGTGCCAGTAGTATTGAGGGGGTAGCCGGGGAGCTGTTTTTT
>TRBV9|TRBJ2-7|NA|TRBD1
CASSSGQGVYEQYF
TGTGCCAGCAGCTCCGGACAGGGAGTCTACGAGCAGTACTTC
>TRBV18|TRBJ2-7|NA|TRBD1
CASSVRAGGARYEQYF
TGTGCCAGCTCAGTGAGGGCAGGGGGCGCCAGGTACGAGCAGTACTTC
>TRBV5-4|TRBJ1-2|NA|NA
CASSTGGGGLGRYGYTF
TGTGCCAGCAGCACGGGAGGAGGGGGGCTGGGAAGGTATGGCTACACCTTC
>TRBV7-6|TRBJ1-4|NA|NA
CASSLERGITNEKLFF
TGTGCCAGCAGCTTAGAACGGGGAATAACTAATGAAAAACTGTTTTTT
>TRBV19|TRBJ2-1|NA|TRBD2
CASSPSLAGGGNEQFF
TGTGCCAGTAGTCCATCACTAGCGGGAGGAGGAAATGAGCAGTTCTTC
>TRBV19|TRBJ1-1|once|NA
CASSIDRRNTEAFF
TGTGCCAGTAGTATAGATAGGAGGAACACTGAAGCTTTCTTT
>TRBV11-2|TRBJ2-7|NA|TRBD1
CASSLMSGTGSYEQYF
TGTGCCAGCAGCTTAATGTCCGGGACAGGGTCCTACGAGCAGTACTTC
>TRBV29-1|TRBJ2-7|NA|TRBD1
CSVQAGQGSEQYF
TGCAGCGTCCAAGCGGGACAGGGATCAGAGCAGTACTTC
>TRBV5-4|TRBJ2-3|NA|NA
CASSLRDFASTDTQYF
TGTGCCAGCAGCTTGCGTGACTTCGCTAGCACAGATACGCAGTATTTT
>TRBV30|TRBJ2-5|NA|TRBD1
CAWNLQQGAPKETQYF
TGTGCCTGGAACTTGCAACAGGGGGCCCCTAAAGAGACCCAGTACTTC
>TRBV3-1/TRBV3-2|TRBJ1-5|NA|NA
CASSLGLGGQPQHF
TGTGCCAGCAGCCTAGGACTGGGGGGTCAGCCCCAGCATTTT
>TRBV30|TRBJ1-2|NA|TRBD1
CAWSAGQGGYTF
TGTGCCTGGAGTGCGGGACAGGGGGGCTACACCTTC
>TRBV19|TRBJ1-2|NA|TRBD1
CASLEDRGGGYTF
TGTGCCTCCCTGGAGGACAGGGGGGGCGGCTACACCTTC
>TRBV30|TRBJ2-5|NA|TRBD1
CAWRYKGQGKETQYF
TGTGCCTGGAGATACAAAGGACAGGGTAAAGAGACCCAGTACTTC
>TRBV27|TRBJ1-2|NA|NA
CASSFGQGYGYTF
TGTGCCAGCAGTTTTGGCCAGGGCTATGGCTACACCTTC
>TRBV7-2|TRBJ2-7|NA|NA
CASSLWRESLEQYF
TGTGCCAGCAGCTTATGGCGGGAATCCCTCGAGCAGTACTTC
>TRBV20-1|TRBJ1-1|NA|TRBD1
CSAVSGTVVFF
TGCAGTGCTGTCTCGGGGACAGTCGTTTTCTTT
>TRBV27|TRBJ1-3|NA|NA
CFLPQVFSGNTIYF
TGTTTCCTTCCACAGGTTTTCTCTGGAAACACCATATATTTT
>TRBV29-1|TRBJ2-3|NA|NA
CSVEEYGGIVDTQYF
TGCAGCGTTGAAGAATATGGCGGGATTGTAGATACGCAGTATTTT